This entry lists 25 T cell receptor beta chains sequenced from one sample in a study of blood T cell repertoires in COVID-19. Clones were sequenced by immunoSEQ multiplex PCR, and TCRdb holds only the in-frame ones, with some missing. The table has more than 200,000 clones, under 90% seen once. Sequenced: peripheral blood. The receptors here all came from a man aged 50 to 59 with COVID-19, enrolled during active disease.

The genes are TRBV19 and TRBJ2-7; a possible D gene is TRBD2 (7 bases). CDR1 LNHDA and CDR2 SQIVND come from the germline V gene (reference sequence). Trimming shortened V by 7 bases and J by 5 bases, and 15 bases separated the two germline ends. The CDR3 is 13 residues long. The DNA for the CDR3 is TGTGCCAGTAAGGGGGGGCAATGGGACGAGCAGTACTTC. Residues: CASKGGQWDEQYF.

The V call is TRBV2, the J call TRBJ1-1; weak D call: TRBD1 (5 bases). Germline V gene sequence: CDR1 SNHLY, CDR2 FYNNEI. The CDR3 is made up of 14 amino acids. Trimming left V 7 bases short and J 1 base short, with 13 bases between. The CDR3 sequence: CASNVQAANTEAFF. CDR3 bases: TGTGCCAGCAACGTACAGGCTGCGAACACTGAAGCTTTCTTT.

V usage is TRBV29-1 and J usage is TRBJ2-5; the D gene is possibly TRBD2 (5 bases). Between the trimmed V and J ends, which lost 6 bases and 5 bases, there was a span of 13 bases. The CDR3 has 12 amino acids. Per germline, CDR1 SQVTM and CDR2 ANQGSEA. The CDR3 protein is CSVREGAETQYF. CDR3 DNA sequence: TGCAGCGTACGAGAGGGAGCTGAGACCCAGTACTTC. Full variable domain (remainder filled in from reference TRBV29-1 and TRBJ2-5): SAVISQKPSRDICQRGTSLTIQCQVDSQVTMMFWYRQQPGQSLTLIATANQGSEATYESGFVIDKFPISRPNLTFSTLTVSNMSPEDSSIYLCSVREGAETQYFGPGTRLLVL.

V usage is TRBV11-3 and J usage is TRBJ2-3, with 7 bases fitting TRBD2. The CDR3 has 18 residues. The ends lost 1 base at V and 2 bases at J; junction bases unmatched: 12. Germline-derived CDR1 and CDR2 are SGHNT and YENEEA. CDR3 sequence: CASSLAASGAGATDTQYF. In DNA form, the CDR3 reads TGTGCCAGCAGCTTAGCCGCAAGTGGGGCGGGAGCCACAGATACGCAGTATTTT.

V is TRBV9 and J is TRBJ1-1, with D unclear. V shed 4 bases and J shed 3 bases, with 13 bases lying between them. The CDR3 loop spans 14 amino acids. Germline V gives CDR1 SGDLS, CDR2 YYNGEE. CDR3 sequence: CASSPNTMDTEAFF. CDR3 DNA: TGTGCCAGCAGCCCCAACACGATGGACACTGAAGCTTTCTTT.

Note on this clone: This same CDR3 is encoded by further DNA sequences in the sample. J is TRBJ1-4 and V is TRBV19, with D tentatively TRBD1 (5 bases). Germline V gene lookup returns CDR1 LNHDA and CDR2 SQIVND (reference sequence). V was cut by 3 bases and J by 7 bases, with 12 bases left in between. There are 14 residues in the CDR3. The CDR3 sequence: CASSMGQGGEKLFF. The CDR3, as DNA: TGTGCCAGTAGTATGGGGCAGGGTGGTGAAAAACTGTTTTTT.

This clone came up many times. The rearrangement joins TRBV2 to TRBJ1-2, with 7 positions matching TRBD1. J was trimmed by 3 bases and V by 6 bases; bases with no gene match: 1. The CDR3 covers 12 residues. The germline V gene has CDR1 SNHLY and CDR2 FYNNEI. DNA of the CDR3: TGTGCCAGCAGCGGGACAGACTATGGCTACACCTTC. Translating it yields CASSGTDYGYTF.

The V gene is TRBV7-9, the J gene TRBJ2-3; maybe TRBD2 (6 bases). Trimming took 2 bases from V and 4 from J, leaving 22 bases between them. Per germline, CDR1 SEHNR and CDR2 FQNEAQ (reference sequence). This CDR3 is 18 amino acids long. The CDR3 DNA is TGTGCCAGCAGCTTACTACCTGGGACTGACCTGAAGGCAGATACGCAGTATTTT. Translating it yields CASSLLPGTDLKADTQYF.

CDR3 protein: CAWARGGLAPGELFF. CDR3 nucleotide sequence: TGTGCCTGGGCGAGGGGGGGACTAGCGCCCGGGGAGCTGTTTTTT. The rearrangement uses TRBV30 and TRBJ2-2, with TRBD2 matching 10 bases. The CDR3 spans 15 residues. V dropped 5 bases and J dropped 6; count of bases not matched to a gene: 9. Germline CDR1 is GTSNPN and CDR2 is SVGIG (reference sequence).

The chain recombines TRBV3-1 (or the pseudogene TRBV3-2) with TRBJ2-5, with a possible D match to TRBD2 (7 bases). Deletions cut 1 base from V and 0 bases from J, with 12 bases between. CDR1 and CDR2 (germline): LGHDT, YNNKEL (reference sequence). The CDR3 is 16 amino acids. The CDR3 nucleotides read TGTGCCAGCAGCCAAGGTGCGGGGGCTAACCAAGAGACCCAGTACTTC. Its translation is CASSQGAGANQETQYF.

The chain uses TRBV10-3 and TRBJ1-3; D may be TRBD1 (5 bases). This CDR3 is built from 11 residues. V dropped 11 bases and J dropped 4 bases, with 9 bases sitting between them. The germline V gene encodes CDR1 ENHRY and CDR2 SYGVKD. CDR3 nucleotides: TGTGCCGTACAGGACGGAAACACCATATATTTT. Translating it yields CAVQDGNTIYF.

The rearrangement uses TRBV3-1 (or the pseudogene TRBV3-2) and TRBJ2-4; 10 positions agree with TRBD1. Germline V gives CDR1 LGHDT, CDR2 YNNKEL (reference sequence). After removal of 0 bases from V and 1 base from J, the junction contained 12 bases not matched to a gene. This CDR3 contains 20 residues. The DNA of the CDR3 is TGTGCCAGCAGCCAAGAGTCGACAGGGGGCCCCCAGTGGGCCAAAAACATTCAGTACTTC. This translates into CASSQESTGGPQWAKNIQYF.

The chain uses TRBV19 and TRBJ2-2; 11 bases match TRBD1. With V trimmed by 6 bases and J by 7 bases, 7 bases remained unmatched. The CDR3 runs to 15 residues. Germline CDR1 LNHDA, CDR2 SQIVND (reference sequence). CDR3 nucleotides: TGTGCCAGTAGCATACGGACAGGGGGCGGCGGGGAGCTGTTTTTT. Protein sequence: CASSIRTGGGGELFF. The variable domain in full, completed from reference TRBV19 and TRBJ2-2, reads DGGITQSPKYLFRKEGQNVTLSCEQNLNHDAMYWYRQDPGQGLRLIYYSQIVNDFQKGDIAEGYSVSREKKESFPLTVTSAQKNPTAFYLCASSIRTGGGGELFFGEGSRLTVL.

This clone was recorded only once. This rearrangement joins TRBV5-1 to TRBJ2-2; D may be TRBD2 (5 bases). CDR3 size: 17 residues. Trimming shortened V by 7 bases and J by 3 bases, and 22 bases separated the two germline ends. Germline CDR1 SGHRS, CDR2 YFSETQ. The CDR3 here is CASHRPFAGLDTGELFF. DNA of the CDR3: TGCGCCAGCCATCGCCCATTTGCGGGTTTAGACACCGGGGAGCTGTTTTTT.

CDR3: CSVEGQGTGTQYF. The CDR3 bases are TGCAGCGTTGAAGGACAGGGAACGGGGACCCAGTACTTC. This sequence joins TRBV29-1 and TRBJ2-5; TRBD1 matches at 7 bases. The CDR3 is 13 amino acids. Losses at the gene ends were 1 base for V and 7 bases for J; bases not matched to a gene: 6. Germline-derived CDR1 and CDR2 are SQVTM and ANQGSEA. The whole variable domain, filled in from reference TRBV29-1 and TRBJ2-5, reads SAVISQKPSRDICQRGTSLTIQCQVDSQVTMMFWYRQQPGQSLTLIATANQGSEATYESGFVIDKFPISRPNLTFSTLTVSNMSPEDSSIYLCSVEGQGTGTQYFGPGTRLLVL.

The chain combines TRBV3-1 (or the pseudogene TRBV3-2) with TRBJ1-5, with D hard to call. Germline lookup yields CDR1 LGHDT and CDR2 YNNKEL (reference sequence). The CDR3 consists of 13 residues. V lost 4 bases and J lost 3, with 7 bases in between. Here the CDR3 reads CASSPRYNQPQHF. The DNA of the CDR3 is TGTGCCAGCAGCCCTAGATACAATCAGCCCCAGCATTTT.

The rearrangement links TRBV2 to TRBJ1-5, with 8 bases aligning to TRBD1. The trim removed 6 bases at V and 6 bases at J, leaving 7 bases unmatched. Per the germline V gene, CDR1 is SNHLY and CDR2 is FYNNEI. The CDR3 consists of 14 residues. CDR3 DNA sequence: TGTGCCAGCAGAAACAGGGGGTATCTTCAGCCCCAGCATTTT. As protein: CASRNRGYLQPQHF.

This chain links TRBV4-3 with TRBJ1-4; a possible D gene is TRBD1 (5 bases). The CDR3 is made up of 19 amino acids. Germline V gives CDR1 LGHNA, CDR2 YSLEER. The germline V and J ends were trimmed by 0 bases and 0 bases, with 17 bases remaining between them. The CDR3 sequence: CASSQDNPRAIATNEKLFF. For the CDR3, the DNA is TGCGCCAGCAGCCAAGATAATCCCAGGGCGATTGCAACTAATGAAAAACTGTTTTTT.

The chain couples TRBV6-6 to TRBJ2-1, with 12 bases matching TRBD2. The V segment lost 9 bases and the J segment 9 bases; nucleotides outside the gene matches: 9. The CDR3 contains 14 residues. Germline assignment: CDR1 MNHNY and CDR2 SVGAGI (reference sequence). In DNA, the CDR3 is TGTGCCAGTACCCCTAGCGGGAGGGCTGGTGAGCAGTTCTTC. Its translation is CASTPSGRAGEQFF.

The chain has TRBV10-1 and TRBJ1-6, with D unresolved. CDR1 and CDR2 from the germline V gene are WNHNN and SYGVQD (reference sequence). Trimming stripped 0 bases from V and 6 bases from J, with 3 bases between. CDR3 size: 13 residues. The CDR3 DNA sequence: TGCGCCAGCAGTGAGTCCGTTAATTCACCCCTCCACTTT. Translated, it gives CASSESVNSPLHF.

V gene TRBV19 combines with J gene TRBJ2-5; D remains ambiguous. Germline V gene data show CDR1 as LNHDA and CDR2 as SQIVND (reference sequence). The CDR3 extends over 13 amino acids. Trimming cost V 4 bases and J 0 bases, with 6 bases left between them. The CDR3 sequence: CASSKQYQETQYF. The DNA for the CDR3 is TGTGCCAGTAGTAAACAATACCAAGAGACCCAGTACTTC.

The chain combines TRBV11-3 with TRBJ2-1, with a weak D call TRBD2 (5 bases). The CDR3 extends over 13 amino acids. Germline assignment: CDR1 SGHNT and CDR2 YENEEA. The V end was cut by 5 bases, the J end by 12 bases, with 17 bases between. The CDR3 coding sequence is TGTGCCAGCAGCCAAGCGGACCGGGAAACGCAGTTCTTC. This translates into CASSQADRETQFF.

Here the CDR3 reads CASSTTGLDTEAFF. The CDR3 nucleotides are TGTGCCAGCAGTACTACAGGGTTAGACACTGAAGCTTTCTTT. The chain joins TRBV5-5 to TRBJ1-1, with a tentative D call TRBD1 (6 bases). Between the trimmed V and J ends, which lost 5 bases and 3 bases, there was a span of 14 bases. Per germline, CDR1 SGHKS and CDR2 YYEKEE (reference sequence). The CDR3 runs 14 residues.

A single count supports this clone. The J gene is TRBJ2-1, the V gene TRBV2; D is ambiguous. The CDR3 runs to 13 residues. CDR1 and CDR2 from the germline V gene are SNHLY and FYNNEI. V was trimmed by 5 bases and J by 1 base, leaving 6 bases between them. The CDR3, as DNA: TGTGCCAGCAGTCGAGTTTCCTACAATGAGCAGTTCTTC. Its translation: CASSRVSYNEQFF.

In this sample, this clone turned up once. The rearrangement uses TRBV27 and TRBJ2-1; 9 nucleotides line up with TRBD1. CDR1 is MNHEY, CDR2 SMNVEV, per germline (reference sequence). The ends lost 6 bases at V and 2 bases at J; junction bases unmatched: 14. The CDR3 contains 18 residues. In DNA form, the CDR3 reads TGTGCCAGCAGCCCACAGGGGGCGGCTAGCGGACCCTACAATGAGCAGTTCTTC. Translation: CASSPQGAASGPYNEQFF.